The T cell receptor beta chain under discussion was sequenced for a study of blood T cell repertoires in COVID-19 (dated by TCRdb to about 2020). The study in broad terms: Samples covering the acute and convalescent phases of COVID-19 were provided by collaborators in the United States, Italy and Spain. The prospective study material was composed of cDNA or gDNA derived from T cells, B-cell-depleted T cells, or PBMCs. The dataset comprised deeply sampled blood TCRbeta repertoires from subjects exposed to, actively infected with, or recovered from COVID-19. The repertoires were released in a freely available public database meant as a resource for research on the immune response to SARS-CoV-2. The samples were drawn from two sources: the first 160 participants of the ongoing ImmuneRACE study, and 1,000 to 1,500 subjects contributed by 6 global collaborators. A de-identified subject ID, COVID-19 status, age in years and sex were almost always included in the sample metadata. Where available, HLA class I and class II types were taken from metadata supplied by the sample provider and were not determined by assay-based typing. Here is what the overall study found, with its caveats: Clinical and demographic metadata were provided uncurated, with the amount varying by source and participant.

Each collaborating institution followed its own protocols to collect whole blood in K2EDTA tubes. For TCRbeta analysis, collaborators shipped samples in one of three forms: frozen whole blood, isolated PBMCs, or DNA extracted from either of those sample types. About this clone: Its antigen has not been determined. Base qualities are missing; no much larger clone stands one base away.

The immunoSEQ Assay, a bias-controlled multiplex PCR, was used to amplify TCRbeta CDR3 regions from genomic DNA. The original methods were these. Nucleated cell counts per sample were estimated from amplification of reference gene primers within the assay. Sequence reads were collapsed and filtered to measure the absolute abundance of every unique TCRbeta CDR3 rearrangement. For each sample, productive Simpson clonality was calculated as the square root of Simpson's diversity index across productive rearrangements. This immuneACCESS table, as held by TCRdb, lists in-frame sequences with V and J called but not all clones. Of the missing ones, under half trace to an unresolved V gene in checked studies; the others have no known cause. V and J calls and clone size are copied from that table; D and trimming were computed from the DNA. The sample records about 41,000 clones, 87% of which are singletons. Around 4.5% of the sample goes to the ten largest clones.

Including the terminal cysteine and phenylalanine, the CDR3 comprises 13 residues. Kept here is only the CDR3 DNA, which spans 39 bases and is read in frame from base 1. CDR1 and CDR2 are drawn from the germline V gene: LGHNA, YNFKEQ. At the junction V is shortened by 0 bases and J by 14 bases, with 14 bases in between. What was sequenced was peripheral blood. The origin of this receptor is a man in his sixties with acute or convalescent COVID-19. The rearrangement combines TRBV4-2 with TRBJ2-1, with a tentative D gene TRBD2 over 6 matching bases. The bases are TGTGCCAGCAGCCAAGATTTAAGGGCTAGCGAGTTCTTC. It is translated as CASSQDLRASEFF.